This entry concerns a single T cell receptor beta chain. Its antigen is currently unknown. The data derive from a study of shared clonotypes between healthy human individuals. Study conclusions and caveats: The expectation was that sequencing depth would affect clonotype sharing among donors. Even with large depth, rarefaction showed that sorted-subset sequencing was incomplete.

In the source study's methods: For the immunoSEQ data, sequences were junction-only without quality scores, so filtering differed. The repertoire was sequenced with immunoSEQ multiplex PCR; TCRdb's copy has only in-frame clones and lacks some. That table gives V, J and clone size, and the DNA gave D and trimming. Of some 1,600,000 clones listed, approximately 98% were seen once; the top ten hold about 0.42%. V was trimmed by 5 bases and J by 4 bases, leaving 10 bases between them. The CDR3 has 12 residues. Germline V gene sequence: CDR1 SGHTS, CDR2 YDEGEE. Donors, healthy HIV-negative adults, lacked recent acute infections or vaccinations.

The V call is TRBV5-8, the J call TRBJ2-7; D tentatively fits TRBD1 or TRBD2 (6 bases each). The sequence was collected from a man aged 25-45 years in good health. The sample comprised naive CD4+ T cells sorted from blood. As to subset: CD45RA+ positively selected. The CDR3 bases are TGTGCCAGCAGTAGGGGGAGGTACGAGCAGTACTTC. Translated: CASSRGRYEQYF.